One sample yielded the 29 T cell receptor beta chains listed below, sequenced in a study of response to subunit inactivated influenza vaccine. TCRdb redid the calling of the RT-PCR reads with MiXCR, one entry per CDR3 protein. Of more than 400,000 distinct CDR3 sequences listed, 11% were seen once; the top ten hold around 12%. The sample here was PBMCs from blood, taken roughly 45 days after vaccination. The receptor set was obtained from a man aged 50 to 60 who received an inactivated influenza vaccine.

The V call is TRBV6-1, the J call TRBJ2-5; 9 nucleotides line up with TRBD1. CDR1 and CDR2 (germline): MNHNS, SASEGT. The CDR3 is made up of 14 amino acids. After removal of 8 bases from V and 3 bases from J, the junction contained 7 bases not matched to a gene. The CDR3 sequence is CASCRDRVKETQYF. The CDR3 coding sequence is TGTGCCAGCTGCCGGGACAGGGTTAAAGAGACCCAGTACTTC.

The V gene is TRBV4-1, the J gene TRBJ2-7; 7 bases are shared with TRBD1. CDR3 length: 14 residues. Germline lookup yields CDR1 MGHRA and CDR2 YSYEKL. Trimming removed 4 bases from V and 1 base from J; junction bases left unmatched: 4. The CDR3, as DNA: TGCGCCAGCAGCCTCCGGGACAGATCCTACGAGCAGTACTTC. This gives the protein CASSLRDRSYEQYF.

This clonotype showed up just a few times. CDR3 loop: CASSGGAEETQYF. CDR3 nucleotides: TGTGCCAGCAGCGGGGGGGCCGAGGAGACCCAGTACTTC. The chain uses TRBV12-3 or TRBV12-4 and TRBJ2-5; TRBD2 agrees at 8 bases. There are 13 residues in the CDR3. J was trimmed by 5 bases and V by 6 bases; bases with no gene match: 5.

There are a few counts of this clonotype. The CDR3: CASSEQYNEQFF. CDR3 sequence (DNA): TGTGCCAGCAGTGAGCAGTACAATGAGCAGTTCTTC. This chain uses TRBV2 with TRBJ2-1; no definite D call. CDR1 is SNHLY and CDR2 is FYNNEI in the germline V gene. This CDR3 has 12 amino acids. The V gene lost 3 bases and the J gene lost 4 bases, with 4 bases spanning the gap.

This rearrangement joins TRBV6-5 to TRBJ2-3, with D possibly matching TRBD2 (5 bases). The ends were cut back, 2 bases at V and 5 bases at J, with 8 bases in the middle. Germline V gene data show CDR1 as MNHEY and CDR2 as SVGAGI. CDR3 length equals 13 residues. The CDR3 sequence is CASSYQSGDTQYF. The CDR3 region has the DNA TGTGCCAGCAGTTACCAAAGCGGAGATACGCAGTATTTT.

This clonotype was picked up a small number of times. The chain recombines TRBV20-1 with TRBJ1-2, with 8 nucleotides matching TRBD1. This CDR3 has 12 residues. Germline V gives CDR1 DFQATT, CDR2 SNEGSKA (reference sequence). Trimming took 0 bases from V and 7 from J; bases not matched to a gene: 1. CDR3 amino acids: CSARDGQGGYTF. CDR3 coding DNA: TGCAGTGCTAGAGACGGACAGGGTGGCTACACCTTC.

This clonotype was seen a few times. The rearrangement joins TRBV7-9 to TRBJ2-3; 15 bases are shared with TRBD2. The CDR3 spans 17 residues. Trimming removed 5 bases from V and 3 bases from J; junction bases left unmatched: 6. Germline loops: CDR1 SEHNR, CDR2 FQNEAQ (reference sequence). The DNA of the CDR3 is TGTGCCAGCAGCCACGGACTAGCGGGAGGGGAGACAGATACGCAGTATTTT. It yields the protein CASSHGLAGGETDTQYF.

In this sample, this clonotype turned up many times. The rearrangement uses TRBV28 and TRBJ1-2; the match to TRBD1 covers 9 bases. J was trimmed by 8 bases and V by 9 bases; bases with no gene match: 16. CDR3 length: 15 amino acids. Germline CDR1 reads MDHEN; CDR2 reads SYDVKM. DNA of the CDR3: TGTGCCAGTAAAATGGACCCGACAGGGGGACAGGGCTACACCTTC. This sequence encodes CASKMDPTGGQGYTF.

The sample holds many counts of this clonotype. The rearrangement uses TRBV29-1 and TRBJ2-2; D is possibly TRBD2 (6 bases). The CDR3 is 13 amino acids. Germline V gene sequence: CDR1 SQVTM, CDR2 ANQGSEA. Trimming took off 7 bases at V and 0 bases at J, with 9 bases between the two ends. CDR3 residues: CSGRGANTGELFF. For the CDR3, the DNA is TGCAGCGGTCGCGGGGCGAACACCGGGGAGCTGTTTTTT.

The chain couples TRBV20-1 to TRBJ2-7, with D possibly being TRBD1 (6 bases). This CDR3 is built from 12 residues. The ends were cut back, 5 bases at V and 5 bases at J, with 13 bases in the middle. The germline V gene encodes CDR1 DFQATT and CDR2 SNEGSKA (reference sequence). The CDR3 is CSAPAGTNEQYF. The CDR3 DNA reads TGCAGTGCTCCTGCCGGGACAAACGAGCAGTACTTC.

This clonotype was picked up a small number of times. This sequence joins TRBV7-2 and TRBJ1-6; D might be TRBD1 (5 bases). V was cut by 5 bases and J by 7 bases, with 12 bases left in between. Germline V gene data show CDR1 as SGHTA and CDR2 as FQGNSA. The CDR3 runs 14 residues. The CDR3 here is CASSQGTENSPLHF. The CDR3 bases are TGTGCCAGCAGCCAGGGAACGGAGAATTCACCCCTCCACTTT.

The rearrangement links TRBV29-1 to TRBJ2-7; possibly TRBD2 for D (6 bases). V lost 6 bases, J lost 2 bases, and 14 bases lay in between. Germline CDR1 and CDR2: SQVTM and ANQGSEA. The CDR3 is made up of 13 amino acids. The CDR3 protein is CSVKRATTYEQYF. The CDR3 DNA reads TGCAGCGTAAAGCGGGCAACCACCTACGAGCAGTACTTC.

This clonotype was found many times. J is TRBJ1-1 and V is TRBV29-1; unclear D gene. Germline loops: CDR1 SQVTM, CDR2 ANQGSEA. The CDR3 runs to 9 residues. The V and J ends lost 3 bases and 4 bases respectively, with 0 bases between them. The CDR3 protein is CSVDTEAFF. In nucleotides, the CDR3 is TGCAGCGTTGACACTGAAGCTTTCTTT.

The table lists this clonotype with a count of one. This clone may be a read error of a much larger clone one base away. The rearrangement links TRBV18 to TRBJ2-2; 8 nucleotides agree with TRBD1. Germline CDR1 KGHSH, CDR2 LQKENI. This CDR3 comprises 14 residues. As DNA, the CDR3 is TGTGCCAGCTCACCTTCAGGGGGCACCGAGGAGCTGTTTTTT. Protein product: CASSPSGGTEELFF.

This clonotype was counted a few times. CDR3 in DNA: TGCAGTGCTAGTGACGCCCAGGGAAGGGCTTTTTTGGATACGCAGTATTTT. Protein product: CSASDAQGRAFLDTQYF. The chain links TRBV20-1 to TRBJ2-3; the D gene is possibly TRBD1 (5 bases). The V gene's germline CDR1 is DFQATT and CDR2 SNEGSKA (reference sequence). The CDR3 runs to 17 residues. Trimming stripped 3 bases from V and 6 bases from J, with 25 bases between.

By sample fraction, this clonotype is medium-sized. V is TRBV12-3 or TRBV12-4 and J is TRBJ2-7; 14 bases are shared with TRBD2. CDR3 length equals 15 residues. V gave up 6 bases and J gave up 8 bases; unmatched junction bases: 9. The CDR3 sequence: CASSVGTSGSHKQYF. CDR3 DNA: TGTGCCAGCAGCGTGGGGACTAGCGGGAGTCATAAGCAGTACTTC.

The chain uses TRBV10-3 and TRBJ2-1; D not resolved. Germline assignment: CDR1 ENHRY and CDR2 SYGVKD. Trimming took off 10 bases at V and 7 bases at J, with 17 bases between the two ends. This CDR3 is built from 13 residues. CDR3 protein: CATTTPPGNEQFF. In DNA form, the CDR3 reads TGTGCCACCACGACCCCCCCAGGAAATGAGCAGTTCTTC.

The rearrangement links TRBV4-3 to TRBJ1-2, with a weak D call TRBD1 (5 bases). The CDR3 has 15 amino acids. Trimming removed 0 bases at V and 6 bases at J, with 14 bases between. Germline CDR1 and CDR2: LGHNA and YSLEER. The CDR3 DNA is TGCGCCAGCAGCCAAGATTTGGGTCAGGGACATGGCTACACCTTC. Residues: CASSQDLGQGHGYTF.

This clonotype was detected only a few times. This sequence joins TRBV27 and TRBJ2-1; 8 bases are a match to TRBD2. The V segment lost 6 bases and the J segment 6 bases; nucleotides outside the gene matches: 13. From germline, CDR1 is MNHEY and CDR2 SMNVEV (reference sequence). This CDR3 comprises 16 residues. The CDR3 loop reads CASRRTPGGPSNEQFF. In DNA, the CDR3 is TGTGCCAGCAGGCGAACCCCGGGGGGGCCGTCCAATGAGCAGTTCTTC.

This chain connects TRBV6-2 or TRBV6-3 to TRBJ2-2, with D perhaps matching TRBD2 (5 bases). Germline V gene lookup returns CDR1 MNHEY and CDR2 SVGEGT. CDR3 size: 17 residues. The germline V and J ends were trimmed by 6 bases and 4 bases, with 21 bases remaining between them. Here the CDR3 DNA reads TGTGCCAGCAGGCCCGGACTGCCCCGAGTATCCACCGGGGAGCTGTTTTTT. Translated: CASRPGLPRVSTGELFF.

This clonotype was observed a few times. The V and J genes are TRBV5-1 and TRBJ2-5, with D possibly TRBD2 on 5 matching bases. V lost 4 bases and J lost 5, with 15 bases in between. Germline CDR1 and CDR2: SGHRS and YFSETQ. The CDR3 sequence is 14 residues long. The DNA of the CDR3 is TGCGCCAGCAGCCCAACCAAGGGCGGGGAGACCCAGTACTTC. Its translation is CASSPTKGGETQYF.

The CDR3 DNA is TGTGCCAGCAGTCGTGGCTACCATAATAATTCACCCCTCCACTTT. Its protein is CASSRGYHNNSPLHF. The chain is built from TRBV28 and TRBJ1-6, with D unresolved. The CDR3 is 15 amino acids. Germline lookup yields CDR1 MDHEN and CDR2 SYDVKM. The V end lost 5 bases, the J end lost 5 bases, and 13 bases lay between the germline ends.

This clonotype has only a few counts. CDR3 region: CASSLVVSGTGPNSPLHF. The CDR3 DNA sequence: TGTGCCAGCAGCTTAGTCGTAAGTGGGACAGGACCCAATTCACCCCTCCACTTT. This chain joins TRBV11-2 and TRBJ1-6; 8 bases match TRBD1. The CDR3 extends over 18 amino acids. V was pared by 1 base and J by 7 bases, with 12 bases of the junction left unmatched. CDR1 and CDR2 from the germline V gene are SGHAT and FQNNGV.

This clonotype was seen a handful of times. The genes are TRBV10-3 and TRBJ2-5; D gene unclear. The CDR3 has 13 amino acids. Trimming pared 3 bases from V and 1 base from J, leaving 6 bases between. Germline V gene data show CDR1 as ENHRY and CDR2 as SYGVKD. The CDR3: CAISDGLQETQYF. DNA of the CDR3: TGTGCCATCAGTGACGGGCTCCAAGAGACCCAGTACTTC.

This clonotype was counted many times. The chain carries TRBV20-1 and TRBJ2-7, with TRBD1 matching 8 bases. This CDR3 is built from 12 residues. Germline lookup yields CDR1 DFQATT and CDR2 SNEGSKA (reference sequence). The junction had 1 base not matched to a gene; V was cut back by 5 bases and J by 1 base. The CDR3 loop is CSARQGSYEQYF. For the CDR3, the DNA is TGCAGTGCTCGACAGGGGTCCTACGAGCAGTACTTC.

This sequence joins TRBV9 and TRBJ1-1; TRBD1 matches 7 bases. J lost 3 bases, V lost 4 bases, and 6 bases had no gene match. The V gene's germline CDR1 is SGDLS and CDR2 YYNGEE. CDR3 length: 14 amino acids. The CDR3 DNA reads as TGTGCCAGCAGCCCGCACGGACAGGACACTGAAGCTTTCTTT. This encodes CASSPHGQDTEAFF.

This clonotype was seen a few times. The J gene is TRBJ1-3, the V gene TRBV5-1; maybe TRBD1 (6 bases). With 4 bases removed from V and 4 bases from J, the gap between germline ends came to 9 bases. Germline assignment: CDR1 SGHRS and CDR2 YFSETQ. This CDR3 spans 13 amino acids. The CDR3 loop is CASSPGDGNTIYF. The CDR3 DNA reads as TGCGCCAGCAGCCCAGGGGACGGAAACACCATATATTTT.

This clonotype has a count of ten or more. DNA for the CDR3: TGTGCCAGCAGTTTGGGGGGGGGACTAGCTGATAACTACCCCTGGAATGAGCAGTTCTTC. Residues: CASSLGGGLADNYPWNEQFF. The rearrangement links TRBV27 to TRBJ2-1, with 9 bases identical to TRBD2. Germline values: CDR1 MNHEY, CDR2 SMNVEV (reference sequence). The trim removed 3 bases at V and 7 bases at J, leaving 22 bases unmatched. The length of the CDR3 is 20 residues.

J is TRBJ2-6 and V is TRBV6-5, with 7 bases aligning to TRBD1. The ends lost 0 bases at V and 3 bases at J; junction bases unmatched: 5. The CDR3 covers 17 residues. Germline values: CDR1 MNHEY, CDR2 SVGAGI. The chain's CDR3 is CASSYSHRGNGANVLTF. The DNA of the CDR3 is TGTGCCAGCAGTTACTCGCACAGGGGAAATGGGGCCAACGTCCTGACTTTC.